Listed below are T cell receptor beta chains from one sample, sequenced in a study of T cells after yellow fever vaccination. TCRdb reanalysed the 5' RACE reads using MiXCR and keeps one entry per CDR3 protein. Of fewer than 450,000 distinct CDR3 sequences listed, roughly 8.3% are singletons. The sample in question was PBMCs, obtained roughly 46 days after the first yellow fever vaccination. The source is a man younger than 30 who received the YFV17D yellow fever vaccine. Both conserved end residues are part of each CDR3. The order of the fields is V gene, CDR3 protein.

TRBV12-3/TRBV12-4	CASNHDRRTEAFF
TRBV14	CASSQVRLADTQYF
TRBV5-1	CASSMDTSGNTIYF
TRBV28	CASSPRAGGKPQHF
TRBV5-1	CASSAIGQGTGGDQFF
TRBV5-6	CASSQPLGQTGDSPLHF
TRBV9	CASSAHGGLGYTF
TRBV18	CASSPVTSEAGELFF
TRBV19	CASSLGGTRLGNGYTF
TRBV4-3	CASSQDPSGTHNEQFF
TRBV11-2	CASSLTSGKETQYF
TRBV6-2/TRBV6-3	CASSSTYNSPLHF
TRBV11-2	CASSLGQAYGYTF
TRBV5-1	CASSLGNSYNSPLHF
TRBV29-1	CSVQGGRDSYNEQFF
TRBV4-1	CASSQLPGQNRDTQYF
TRBV11-2	CASSSIQGPGELFF
TRBV7-3	CASSFQAGHQETQYF
TRBV7-6	CASSRIREKETQYF
TRBV29-1	CSGKTGGETQYF
TRBV24-1	CATSVDDRAGTLAFF
TRBV6-1	CASSAGANVLTF
TRBV9	CASSAQTGNAEAFF
TRBV6-5	CASSVSRGGMNTEAFF
TRBV4-3	CASSQDTGARYTF
TRBV12-3/TRBV12-4	CATLEDSGANVLTF
TRBV10-2	CASKVGGAETQYF
TRBV27	CASSFNFGTGGRKTQYF
TRBV7-8	CASSLTRQGWNGYTF
TRBV14	CASSQTGAGEQFF
TRBV27	CATVILGGTEQFF
TRBV5-1	CASSNPGQGRSGYTF